Listed here are 18 T cell receptor beta chains from one sample, sequenced in a study of blood T cell repertoires in COVID-19. The method was immunoSEQ multiplex PCR; TCRdb's version includes in-frame clones alone and lacks a portion of them. The sample records roughly 200,000 clones, approximately 85% being singletons. The sample consisted of peripheral blood. These receptors originate from a man in his 60s with acute or convalescent COVID-19.

In the case of this clone: This specimen includes other DNA sequences encoding the same CDR3. The rearrangement joins TRBV18 to TRBJ1-5; D not resolved. Deletions cut 2 bases from V and 4 bases from J, with 6 bases between. Germline CDR1 and CDR2: KGHSH and LQKENI. The CDR3 totals 13 residues. The CDR3 DNA is TGTGCCAGCTCACCAGGGGAGAATCAGCCCCAGCATTTT. This gives the protein CASSPGENQPQHF.

This rearrangement joins TRBV4-1 to TRBJ2-2; 9 nucleotides align to TRBD1. CDR1 and CDR2 (germline): MGHRA, YSYEKL. The CDR3 spans 18 residues. Trimming cost V 2 bases and J 6 bases; bases outside gene matches: 13. CDR3: CASSQIQGGQGMAGELFF. The CDR3 bases are TGCGCCAGCAGCCAAATTCAGGGGGGACAGGGAATGGCCGGGGAGCTGTTTTTT.

The chain couples TRBV5-5 to TRBJ2-2; D gene uncertain. Germline assignment: CDR1 SGHKS and CDR2 YYEKEE (reference sequence). This CDR3 is 14 amino acids long. Trimming left V 4 bases short and J 5 bases short, with 12 bases between. The CDR3 reads CASSPLIRTGELFF. As DNA, the CDR3 is TGTGCCAGCAGCCCGCTGATCCGGACCGGGGAGCTGTTTTTT.

The rearrangement joins TRBV6-5 to TRBJ2-7, with TRBD1 matching 7 bases. Germline assignment: CDR1 MNHEY and CDR2 SVGAGI. With 5 bases clipped from V and 3 bases from J, the junction kept 1 base outside the gene matches. The CDR3 sequence is 12 residues long. The CDR3 loop reads CASSRDSYEQYF. The CDR3 DNA is TGTGCCAGCAGTAGGGACAGCTACGAGCAGTACTTC.

The chain employs TRBV19 and TRBJ1-1; 8 bases match TRBD1. With V trimmed by 5 bases and J by 6 bases, 11 bases remained unmatched. Per germline, CDR1 LNHDA and CDR2 SQIVND (reference sequence). CDR3 length: 15 amino acids. CDR3 nucleotides: TGTGCCAGTAGTCGTGGACAGGGAGAAAGATCTGAAGCTTTCTTT. It encodes CASSRGQGERSEAFF.

The V gene is TRBV5-1, the J gene TRBJ2-7, with 8 bases aligning to TRBD1. Trimming removed 4 bases from V and 6 bases from J; junction bases left unmatched: 9. This CDR3 spans 14 amino acids. Germline lookup yields CDR1 SGHRS and CDR2 YFSETQ. CDR3 nucleotides: TGCGCCAGCAGCGCCGGACAGGGAGGTTCCGAGCAGTACTTC. Amino acids: CASSAGQGGSEQYF.

The chain uses TRBV7-9 and TRBJ1-2; D might be TRBD1 (6 bases). The V end was cut by 5 bases, the J end by 8 bases, with 15 bases between. This CDR3 is 13 amino acids long. The germline V gene encodes CDR1 SEHNR and CDR2 FQNEAQ (reference sequence). This chain's CDR3 is CASSGHREGGYTF. The CDR3 DNA follows: TGTGCCAGCAGCGGTCACAGGGAAGGCGGCTACACCTTC. Variable domain in full (rest from reference TRBV7-9 and TRBJ1-2): DTGVSQNPRHKITKRGQNVTFRCDPISEHNRLYWYRQTLGQGPEFLTYFQNEAQLEKSRLLSDRFSAERPKGSFSTLEIQRTEQGDSAMYLCASSGHREGGYTFGSGTRLTVV.

The V and J genes are TRBV4-1 and TRBJ2-3; D not resolved. Trimming cost V 2 bases and J 4 bases, with 7 bases left between them. The CDR3 is 13 amino acids. The germline gives CDR1 MGHRA, CDR2 YSYEKL. CDR3 in amino acids: CASSQRRADTQYF. As DNA, the CDR3 is TGCGCCAGCAGCCAACGCCGGGCAGATACGCAGTATTTT.

V and J are TRBV29-1 and TRBJ2-2; 13 positions match TRBD2. This CDR3 contains 17 residues. V trimming: 5 bases; J trimming: 8 bases; junction bases outside the gene matches: 14. In germline, CDR1 is SQVTM, CDR2 ANQGSEA. The CDR3 loop is CSVRGRMGLAGKGELFF. The CDR3 coding sequence is TGCAGCGTTCGCGGTAGGATGGGACTAGCGGGGAAAGGGGAGCTGTTTTTT.

This chain joins TRBV9 and TRBJ2-1; 13 nucleotides match TRBD2. The germline V gene encodes CDR1 SGDLS and CDR2 YYNGEE. The CDR3 runs 18 residues. The V and J ends lost 3 bases and 0 bases, in that order; junction bases with no gene match: 6. The CDR3 sequence is CASSAQWTSGSSYNEQFF. CDR3 sequence (DNA): TGTGCCAGCAGCGCCCAATGGACTAGCGGGAGCTCCTACAATGAGCAGTTCTTC.

CDR3 loop: CASSVDGREQFF. CDR3 DNA sequence: TGTGCCAGCAGCGTAGACGGGAGGGAGCAGTTCTTC. The chain employs TRBV9 and TRBJ2-1; 7 nucleotides line up with TRBD2. This CDR3 is built from 12 residues. Germline trimming cut 0 bases from V and 10 bases from J; bases unmatched to any gene: 1. CDR1 SGDLS and CDR2 YYNGEE come from the germline V gene.

The chain couples TRBV27 to TRBJ2-3; 11 bases agree with TRBD2. Germline lookup yields CDR1 MNHEY and CDR2 SMNVEV (reference sequence). The J segment lost 0 bases and the V segment lost 3 bases, leaving 8 bases of the junction unmatched. CDR3 size: 18 residues. The CDR3 region is CASSFSGTSGSSTDTQYF. CDR3 in DNA: TGTGCCAGCAGTTTTTCCGGGACTAGCGGATCTAGCACAGATACGCAGTATTTT.

This clone was detected only once. This chain connects TRBV4-3 to TRBJ2-7, with D uncertain. The V gene's germline CDR1 is LGHNA and CDR2 YSLEER. There are 14 residues in the CDR3. V was trimmed by 0 bases and J by 5 bases, leaving 11 bases between them. The chain's CDR3 is CASSQENTPNEQYF. CDR3 coding DNA: TGCGCCAGCAGCCAAGAAAACACACCGAACGAGCAGTACTTC.

This clone showed up just a few times. This chain links TRBV30 with TRBJ1-5, with D possibly matching TRBD1 (6 bases). Trimming cost V 4 bases and J 0 bases, with 10 bases left between them. This CDR3 region has 14 residues. The germline gives CDR1 GTSNPN, CDR2 SVGIG (reference sequence). Here the CDR3 DNA reads TGTGCCTGGAAACTACAGGGTAGCAATCAGCCCCAGCATTTT. Residues: CAWKLQGSNQPQHF.

This clone was detected once. This chain joins TRBV19 and TRBJ1-4; weak D call: TRBD1 (5 bases). The germline V gene has CDR1 LNHDA and CDR2 SQIVND (reference sequence). The CDR3 covers 14 residues. V was clipped by 6 bases and J by 0 bases, with 8 bases between them. The CDR3, as DNA: TGTGCCAGTAGGACAGAAGCAACTAATGAAAAACTGTTTTTT. It specifies CASRTEATNEKLFF.

CDR3 coding DNA: TGTGCCAGTAGAGGGCCCGGGATGAACACTGAAGCTTTCTTT. Amino acids: CASRGPGMNTEAFF. The rearrangement links TRBV19 to TRBJ1-1, with D unresolved. Trimming stripped 6 bases from V and 0 bases from J, with 11 bases between. The CDR3 runs to 14 residues. The germline gives CDR1 LNHDA, CDR2 SQIVND (reference sequence). The whole variable domain, remainder taken from reference TRBV19 and TRBJ1-1, is DGGITQSPKYLFRKEGQNVTLSCEQNLNHDAMYWYRQDPGQGLRLIYYSQIVNDFQKGDIAEGYSVSREKKESFPLTVTSAQKNPTAFYLCASRGPGMNTEAFFGQGTRLTVV.

The chain employs TRBV28 and TRBJ1-5; D may be TRBD1 (6 bases). Germline loops: CDR1 MDHEN, CDR2 SYDVKM. The CDR3 spans 13 residues. Deletions cut 8 bases from V and 5 bases from J, with 13 bases between. The CDR3 bases are TGTGCCAGCGCCCGAGGGGGGGATCAGCCCCAGCATTTT. It yields the protein CASARGGDQPQHF.

This clone was seen once. The chain recombines TRBV2 with TRBJ2-3; tentative D call: TRBD2 (5 bases). The CDR3 has 14 amino acids. The V and J ends lost 7 bases and 2 bases respectively, with 13 bases between them. Looked up from germline, CDR1 is SNHLY and CDR2 is FYNNEI. The CDR3: CASTNLAPTDTQYF. Here the CDR3 DNA reads TGTGCCAGCACGAACCTAGCCCCCACAGATACGCAGTATTTT.